A single sample gave rise to the 20 T cell receptor beta chains below, sequenced in a study of beta chain features in type 1 diabetes. Expressed TCRB transcripts got sequenced, as all isolated RNA was reverse transcribed. The data were produced by immunoSEQ multiplex PCR, yet TCRdb's version contains in-frame clones alone and is incomplete. This sample has a few hundred thousand clones; roughly 21% occur once, and the top ten carry 0.044%. Sequenced sample: naive CD4+ T cells from blood. The receptors shown here come from a woman aged 18-29 years in good health.

As DNA, the CDR3 is TGTGCCAGCAGCCCGCTGAGCACCGGGGAGCTGTTTTTT. This encodes CASSPLSTGELFF. This chain connects TRBV11-2 to TRBJ2-2; no reliable D call. Looked up from germline, CDR1 is SGHAT and CDR2 is FQNNGV. V gave up 5 bases and J gave up 4 bases, with 8 bases separating them. The CDR3 sequence is 13 residues long.

The J gene is TRBJ1-4, the V gene TRBV7-9; a weak D match, TRBD1 (5 bases). CDR3 length equals 15 residues. Germline lookup yields CDR1 SEHNR and CDR2 FQNEAQ (reference sequence). The V gene lost 5 bases and the J gene lost 4 bases, with 14 bases spanning the gap. The CDR3 loop reads CASSQGAGINEKLFF. The CDR3 region has the DNA TGTGCCAGCAGCCAAGGTGCAGGGATTAATGAAAAACTGTTTTTT.

This clone was recorded a few times. The V and J genes are TRBV7-9 and TRBJ1-2; 7 nucleotides match TRBD1. After removal of 4 bases from V and 8 bases from J, the junction contained 13 bases not matched to a gene. This CDR3 comprises 15 residues. Germline CDR1 and CDR2: SEHNR and FQNEAQ (reference sequence). For the CDR3, the DNA is TGTGCCAGCAGCTCAGCGGGACAGACGGCGGGGGGCTACACCTTC. Protein: CASSSAGQTAGGYTF.

The chain links TRBV11-2 to TRBJ1-5; TRBD1 aligns across 8 bases. The V and J ends lost 1 base and 4 bases, in that order; junction bases with no gene match: 9. This CDR3 has 17 amino acids. Germline CDR1 SGHAT, CDR2 FQNNGV. The CDR3 sequence is CASSLGGPGQGNQPQHF. CDR3 nucleotides: TGTGCCAGCAGCTTAGGGGGCCCCGGACAGGGAAATCAGCCCCAGCATTTT.

The chain uses TRBV30 and TRBJ2-5; 7 bases are a match to TRBD1. TRBJ2-7 matches the DNA end more closely, so the J call is doubtful. The germline gives CDR1 GTSNPN, CDR2 SVGIG (reference sequence). This CDR3 is 12 amino acids long. Here the CDR3 reads CAWSTTGSEQYF. CDR3 nucleotide sequence: TGTGCCTGGAGTACGACAGGGAGCGAGCAGTACTTC.

The rearrangement joins TRBV1 to TRBJ2-7; TRBD2, the table's D call, was not compared with the DNA. TRBV1 is a pseudogene. There are 15 residues in the CDR3. CDR3 sequence reads: CTSSQVPPAAEEQYF. The CDR3 bases are TGCACCAGCAGCCAAGTTCCCCCGGCGGCGGAAGAGCAGTACTTC.

This clone has only a few counts. The J gene is TRBJ2-7, the V gene TRBV2, with TRBD1 matching 11 bases. The CDR3 has 15 residues. The trim removed 6 bases at V and 4 bases at J, leaving 8 bases unmatched. Germline lookup yields CDR1 SNHLY and CDR2 FYNNEI. CDR3 in DNA: TGTGCCAGCAGCGTCCGGGACAGGGGGGTTTACGAGCAGTACTTC. Residues: CASSVRDRGVYEQYF.

This clone has just a few counts. V gene TRBV18 combines with J gene TRBJ1-1; D remains unclear. Trimming took off 5 bases at V and 2 bases at J, with 15 bases between the two ends. The CDR3 runs 15 residues. Germline CDR1 is KGHSH and CDR2 is LQKENI. In DNA form, the CDR3 reads TGTGCCAGCTCAGCTAGTAACGGACTCAACACTGAAGCTTTCTTT. It yields the protein CASSASNGLNTEAFF.

The chain is built from TRBV7-2 and TRBJ2-6; the D is unclear. Looked up from germline, CDR1 is SGHTA and CDR2 is FQGNSA. The V and J ends lost 0 bases and 4 bases respectively, with 7 bases between them. The CDR3 loop spans 15 amino acids. CDR3 nucleotide sequence: TGTGCCAGCAGCTTAGCAGCATTAGGGGCCAACGTCCTGACTTTC. It encodes CASSLAALGANVLTF.

This clone was seen more than once but under ten times. The chain couples TRBV27 to TRBJ1-1, with a weak D call TRBD1 (5 bases). Trimming stripped 3 bases from V and 5 bases from J, with 10 bases between. Germline V gives CDR1 MNHEY, CDR2 SMNVEV (reference sequence). The CDR3 is 13 amino acids. CDR3 sequence reads: CASSFQGATEAFF. The CDR3 DNA reads TGTGCCAGCAGTTTCCAAGGGGCGACTGAAGCTTTCTTT.

The rearrangement joins TRBV18 to TRBJ1-1, with D hard to call. Germline V CDR1 and CDR2: KGHSH, LQKENI. CDR3 length equals 13 residues. The V end lost 7 bases, the J end lost 0 bases, and 9 bases lay between the germline ends. The CDR3 coding sequence is TGTGCCAGCTTACTCCAGGTGAACACTGAAGCTTTCTTT. Translated: CASLLQVNTEAFF.

This clone appeared a few times. The chain uses TRBV7-9 and TRBJ2-2; 8 nucleotides agree with TRBD1. CDR1 SEHNR and CDR2 FQNEAQ come from the germline V gene (reference sequence). The CDR3 covers 15 residues. Germline trimming cut 5 bases from V and 5 bases from J; bases unmatched to any gene: 7. The CDR3 DNA reads as TGTGCCAGCAGCAGTCAGGGGGCGCTTACCGGGGAGCTGTTTTTT. Protein product: CASSSQGALTGELFF.

This clone has only a few counts. The chain has TRBV18 and TRBJ2-2; D is possibly TRBD2 (6 bases). The ends were cut back, 8 bases at V and 7 bases at J, with 17 bases in the middle. The CDR3 has 14 amino acids. Germline CDR1 is KGHSH and CDR2 is LQKENI. CDR3 DNA: TGTGCCAGCCACCGTCAGGGAGGAGACGGGGAGCTGTTTTTT. Encoded protein: CASHRQGGDGELFF. Filled out from reference TRBV18 and TRBJ2-2, the complete variable domain reads NAGVMQNPRHLVRRRGQEARLRCSPMKGHSHVYWYRQLPEEGLKFMVYLQKENIIDESGMPKERFSAEFPKEGPSILRIQQVVRGDSAAYFCASHRQGGDGELFFGEGSRLTVL.

This clone was found a few times. The J gene is TRBJ2-3, the V gene TRBV11-2, with 8 positions matching TRBD2. This CDR3 has 15 residues. V shed 6 bases, J shed 10 bases, and the junction held 15 bases outside the gene matches. CDR1 SGHAT and CDR2 FQNNGV come from the germline V gene. CDR3 sequence (DNA): TGTGCCAGCAGGACGTATAGCGGGGACCCCCTGGCGCAGTATTTT. It translates to CASRTYSGDPLAQYF. Filled out from reference TRBV11-2 and TRBJ2-3, the complete variable domain reads EAGVAQSPRYKIIEKRQSVAFWCNPISGHATLYWYQQILGQGPKLLIQFQNNGVVDDSQLPKDRFSAERLKGVDSTLKIQPAKLEDSAVYLCASRTYSGDPLAQYFGPGTRLTVL.

The V and J genes are TRBV2 and TRBJ2-5; a weak D match, TRBD2 (5 bases). With 7 bases removed from V and 5 bases from J, the gap between germline ends came to 14 bases. The CDR3 extends over 13 amino acids. The germline V gene has CDR1 SNHLY and CDR2 FYNNEI. The CDR3 region is CASIMVLAETQYF. The DNA for the CDR3 is TGTGCCAGCATTATGGTTTTAGCGGAGACCCAGTACTTC.

The rearrangement links TRBV15 to TRBJ2-1; possible D gene TRBD2, 5 bases. The CDR3 covers 17 residues. Germline CDR1 reads LNHNV; CDR2 reads YYDKDF (reference sequence). The germline V and J ends were trimmed by 1 base and 1 base, with 14 bases remaining between them. CDR3 nucleotide sequence: TGTGCCACCAGCAGAGCAAGAGAAGCGGATTCCTACAATGAGCAGTTCTTC. It codes for CATSRAREADSYNEQFF. The variable domain in full, with the rest retrieved from reference TRBV15 and TRBJ2-1, is DAMVIQNPRYQVTQFGKPVTLSCSQTLNHNVMYWYQQKSSQAPKLLFHYYDKDFNNEADTPDNFQSRRPNTSFCFLDIRSPGLGDTAMYLCATSRAREADSYNEQFFGPGTRLTVL.

The rearrangement uses TRBV15 and TRBJ1-1; TRBD1 matches at 7 bases. Germline CDR1 LNHNV, CDR2 YYDKDF (reference sequence). This CDR3 has 16 amino acids. Trimming took 0 bases from V and 10 from J; bases not matched to a gene: 14. CDR3 in amino acids: CATSRDGTELFSRAFF. CDR3 DNA: TGTGCCACCAGCAGAGATGGGACAGAATTGTTTAGTAGAGCTTTCTTT.

The chain uses TRBV2 and TRBJ2-3; TRBD2 agrees at 10 bases. With 9 bases clipped from V and 4 bases from J, the junction kept 13 bases outside the gene matches. This CDR3 is 16 amino acids long. Germline CDR1 and CDR2: SNHLY and FYNNEI. The chain's CDR3 is CASTLVVAGGPDTQYF. In DNA, the CDR3 is TGTGCCAGTACACTCGTAGTAGCGGGGGGCCCAGATACGCAGTATTTT. The entire variable domain, with the rest obtained from reference TRBV2 and TRBJ2-3, is as follows: EPEVTQTPSHQVTQMGQEVILRCVPISNHLYFYWYRQILGQKVEFLVSFYNNEISEKSEIFDDQFSVERPDGSNFTLKIRSTKLEDSAMYFCASTLVVAGGPDTQYFGPGTRLTVL.

The J gene is TRBJ2-3, the V gene TRBV30, with 8 bases fitting TRBD2. The length of the CDR3 is 13 residues. Germline V gene lookup returns CDR1 GTSNPN and CDR2 SVGIG (reference sequence). The V gene end was trimmed by 5 bases and the J gene end by 6 bases; junction bases not matched to a gene: 7. Here the CDR3 reads CAWGSGGWDTQYF. The CDR3 DNA reads as TGTGCCTGGGGAAGCGGGGGATGGGATACGCAGTATTTT.

This clone was seen only a few times. The same CDR3 is also encoded by other DNA sequences in this sample. This chain links TRBV19 with TRBJ2-5; possibly TRBD2 for D (5 bases). V was pared by 4 bases and J by 5 bases, with 5 bases between. In germline, CDR1 is LNHDA, CDR2 SQIVND (reference sequence). There are 11 residues in the CDR3. CDR3 residues: CASSSGETQYF. The DNA for the CDR3 is TGTGCCAGTAGTAGCGGGGAGACCCAGTACTTC.